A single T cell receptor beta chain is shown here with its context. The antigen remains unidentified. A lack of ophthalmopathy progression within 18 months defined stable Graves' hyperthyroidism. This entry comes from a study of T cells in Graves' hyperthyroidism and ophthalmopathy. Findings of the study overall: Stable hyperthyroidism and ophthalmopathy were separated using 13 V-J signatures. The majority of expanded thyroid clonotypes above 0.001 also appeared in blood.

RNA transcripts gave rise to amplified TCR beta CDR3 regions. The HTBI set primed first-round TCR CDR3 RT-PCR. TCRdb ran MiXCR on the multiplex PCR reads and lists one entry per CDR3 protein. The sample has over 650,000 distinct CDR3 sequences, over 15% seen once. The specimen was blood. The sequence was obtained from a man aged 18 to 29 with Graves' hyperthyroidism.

In DNA form, the CDR3 reads TGTGCCAGCAATCAGGGACAGGCCTCTGAAGCTTTCTTT. Encoded protein: CASNQGQASEAFF. This chain uses TRBV6-1 with TRBJ1-1; 8 nucleotides line up with TRBD1. The CDR3 loop spans 13 amino acids. The ends lost 7 bases at V and 6 bases at J; junction bases unmatched: 7. CDR1 is MNHNS and CDR2 is SASEGT in the germline V gene.